The 28 T cell receptor beta chains below come from one sample, sequenced in a study of OX40 agonist ivuxolimab in advanced cancers. The table came from immunoSEQ multiplex PCR; TCRdb's copy has only in-frame clones and leaves some out. The sample includes approximately 91,000 clones, approximately 86% seen only once; the top ten take roughly 2%. The sequences come from CD4+ or CD8+ T cells sorted from blood, collected in a trial of the OX40 agonist ivuxolimab. The source of these receptors is an adult with an advanced solid tumor such as melanoma, head and neck, liver or kidney cancer.

The rearrangement links TRBV5-6 to TRBJ1-1, with a weak D call TRBD1 (5 bases). There are 17 residues in the CDR3. From germline, CDR1 is SGHDT and CDR2 YYEEEE. Trimming stripped 1 base from V and 1 base from J, with 17 bases between. CDR3 loop: CASSLSIFRRGNTEAFF. CDR3 sequence (DNA): TGTGCCAGCAGCTTGAGCATCTTTAGGAGGGGGAACACTGAAGCTTTCTTT.

This chain links TRBV18 with TRBJ2-3, with 8 bases lining up with TRBD1. CDR1 KGHSH and CDR2 LQKENI come from the germline V gene. V lost 5 bases and J lost 9; bases outside the gene matches: 13. This CDR3 spans 15 amino acids. The CDR3 here is CASSIRTGQEGTQYF. The CDR3 region has the DNA TGTGCCAGCTCAATCCGGACAGGGCAAGAGGGAACGCAGTATTTT. Full variable domain (missing parts from reference TRBV18 and TRBJ2-3): NAGVMQNPRHLVRRRGQEARLRCSPMKGHSHVYWYRQLPEEGLKFMVYLQKENIIDESGMPKERFSAEFPKEGPSILRIQQVVRGDSAAYFCASSIRTGQEGTQYFGPGTRLTVL.

The rearrangement joins TRBV30 to TRBJ1-2; D is uncertain. Germline lookup yields CDR1 GTSNPN and CDR2 SVGIG (reference sequence). The CDR3 is 12 residues long. V lost 4 bases to trimming and J lost 7 bases, with 13 bases between them. The CDR3 sequence: CAWIGRASGYTF. CDR3 nucleotide sequence: TGTGCCTGGATCGGTAGGGCCAGTGGCTACACCTTC.

The rearrangement links TRBV7-2 to TRBJ2-3; D possibly corresponds to TRBD1 (6 bases). Germline CDR1 and CDR2: SGHTA and FQGNSA. V was cut by 3 bases and J by 5 bases, with 12 bases left in between. The CDR3 consists of 14 residues. The CDR3 reads CASSLDTGRDTQYF. Here the CDR3 DNA reads TGTGCCAGCAGCTTGGACACAGGGAGAGATACGCAGTATTTT. Complete variable domain (other parts from reference TRBV7-2 and TRBJ2-3): GAGVSQSPSNKVTEKGKDVELRCDPISGHTALYWYRQSLGQGLEFLIYFQGNSAPDKSGLPSDRFSAERTGGSVSTLTIQRTQQEDSAVYLCASSLDTGRDTQYFGPGTRLTVL.

A single count supports this clone. The V call is TRBV6-6, the J call TRBJ1-1; weak D call: TRBD1 (6 bases). The CDR3 spans 13 residues. The germline V gene encodes CDR1 MNHNY and CDR2 SVGAGI (reference sequence). V lost 0 bases and J lost 8, with 10 bases in between. The CDR3 is CASSYSGDKEAFF. CDR3 in DNA: TGTGCCAGCAGTTACTCAGGGGACAAAGAAGCTTTCTTT.

V is TRBV28 and J is TRBJ2-1; 8 bases map to TRBD2. Germline V lookup: CDR1 MDHEN, CDR2 SYDVKM. V shed 10 bases and J 4 bases; nucleotides not matched to a gene: 12. The CDR3 contains 15 residues. The CDR3 here is CATTKLRGAYNEQFF. The CDR3 bases are TGTGCCACCACTAAATTGCGGGGGGCTTACAATGAGCAGTTCTTC.

This clone was found a few times. V is TRBV14 and J is TRBJ1-2, with TRBD1 matching 7 bases. CDR3 length equals 14 residues. The germline CDR1 and CDR2 sequences are SGHDN and FVKESK. V shed 4 bases and J 5 bases; nucleotides not matched to a gene: 7. As DNA, the CDR3 is TGTGCCAGCAGCCCCGGGACAGACCTGTATGGCTACACCTTC. Encoded protein: CASSPGTDLYGYTF.

The J gene is TRBJ2-5, the V gene TRBV19; TRBD2 is a possible D gene (5 bases). The J call may be faulty, since TRBJ2-7 better matches the DNA end. In germline, CDR1 is LNHDA, CDR2 SQIVND (reference sequence). CDR3 size: 15 residues. DNA of the CDR3: TGTGCCAGTAGTTCGCTCTCCCGGGGTCTCTACGAGCAGTACTTC. Its protein is CASSSLSRGLYEQYF.

The rearrangement links TRBV29-1 to TRBJ1-2; perhaps TRBD1 as D (5 bases). CDR3 size: 12 residues. Germline loops: CDR1 SQVTM, CDR2 ANQGSEA. Between the trimmed V and J ends, which lost 8 bases and 2 bases, there was a span of 12 bases. CDR3: CSSSGGNYGYTF. The CDR3 DNA sequence: TGCAGCTCCTCCGGGGGGAACTATGGCTACACCTTC.

This clone occurred a few times. The chain recombines TRBV28 with TRBJ1-5; 7 bases align to TRBD1. Germline CDR1 MDHEN, CDR2 SYDVKM. This CDR3 is 13 amino acids long. Trimming cost V 9 bases and J 4 bases; bases outside gene matches: 6. The CDR3 bases are TGTGCCAGTTTCCCCAGGGGGAATCAGCCCCAGCATTTT. This encodes CASFPRGNQPQHF.

This chain links TRBV11-2 with TRBJ2-3; TRBD2 might be the D (7 bases). In germline, CDR1 is SGHAT, CDR2 FQNNGV. The length of the CDR3 is 13 residues. Trimming removed 5 bases at V and 5 bases at J, with 11 bases between. In nucleotides, the CDR3 is TGTGCCAGCAGCGGGGGGGCGAGAGATACGCAGTATTTT. It is translated as CASSGGARDTQYF.

V and J are TRBV5-5 and TRBJ1-4; D gene ambiguous. Germline assignment: CDR1 SGHKS and CDR2 YYEKEE (reference sequence). Trimming pared 0 bases from V and 6 bases from J, leaving 6 bases between. This CDR3 is built from 13 residues. The CDR3 reads CASSLAIDEKLFF. Written as DNA, the CDR3 is TGTGCCAGCAGCTTGGCCATCGATGAAAAACTGTTTTTT.

The chain couples TRBV9 to TRBJ2-5; D may be TRBD2 (5 bases). CDR3 length: 16 residues. Trimming stripped 0 bases from V and 4 bases from J, with 16 bases between. CDR1 is SGDLS, CDR2 YYNGEE, per germline. For the CDR3, the DNA is TGTGCCAGCAGCGTAGGTATAGCGTTGAGCGGAGAGACCCAGTACTTC. Encoded protein: CASSVGIALSGETQYF.

V is TRBV10-3 and J is TRBJ2-7; D unclear. The CDR3 loop spans 11 amino acids. V was trimmed by 4 bases and J by 5 bases, leaving 6 bases between them. The V gene's germline CDR1 is ENHRY and CDR2 SYGVKD. The DNA of the CDR3 is TGTGCCATCAGTGCTGGGAACGAGCAGTACTTC. It codes for CAISAGNEQYF.

The rearrangement links TRBV2 to TRBJ2-2; 8 bases are shared with TRBD1. CDR3 length equals 13 residues. Germline V gene sequence: CDR1 SNHLY, CDR2 FYNNEI. V lost 5 bases to trimming and J lost 5 bases; unmatched junction nucleotides: 1. CDR3 nucleotide sequence: TGTGCCAGCAGTCGGACAGGGACCGGGGAGCTGTTTTTT. Translating gives CASSRTGTGELFF.

J is TRBJ1-5 and V is TRBV6-6; D is perhaps TRBD1 (6 bases). Germline values: CDR1 MNHNY, CDR2 SVGAGI (reference sequence). V was clipped by 2 bases and J by 7 bases, with 15 bases between them. The CDR3 consists of 15 residues. The CDR3 coding sequence is TGTGCCAGCAGTTACGGCAGGGGTGATGGGCAGCCCCAGCATTTT. This sequence encodes CASSYGRGDGQPQHF.

The rearrangement links TRBV6-1 to TRBJ2-7; TRBD1 might be the D (5 bases). CDR1 and CDR2 (germline): MNHNS, SASEGT. Trimming took off 4 bases at V and 1 base at J, with 5 bases between the two ends. The CDR3 spans 12 residues. The CDR3 region is CASSGQSYEQYF. The CDR3 DNA is TGTGCCAGCAGTGGACAGTCCTACGAGCAGTACTTC.

This chain connects TRBV29-1 to TRBJ1-5, with TRBD1 matching 8 bases. CDR1 and CDR2 (germline): SQVTM, ANQGSEA. V trimming: 8 bases; J trimming: 4 bases; junction bases outside the gene matches: 28. The CDR3 is 20 residues long. The DNA for the CDR3 is TGCAGCACTGGGGGGCAGGGACAGGCCCCGCTCCCTTATTGTAATCAGCCCCAGCATTTT. It translates to CSTGGQGQAPLPYCNQPQHF. The whole variable domain, remainder taken from reference TRBV29-1 and TRBJ1-5, is SAVISQKPSRDICQRGTSLTIQCQVDSQVTMMFWYRQQPGQSLTLIATANQGSEATYESGFVIDKFPISRPNLTFSTLTVSNMSPEDSSIYLCSTGGQGQAPLPYCNQPQHFGDGTRLSIL.

V is TRBV30 and J is TRBJ2-2; perhaps TRBD1 as D (7 bases). Per germline, CDR1 GTSNPN and CDR2 SVGIG (reference sequence). The CDR3 sequence is 17 residues long. Trimming pared 0 bases from V and 4 bases from J, leaving 18 bases between. The CDR3 DNA is TGTGCCTGGAGTGTCTTTCGCGGGCAGGGGGGCACCGGGGAGCTGTTTTTT. Amino acids: CAWSVFRGQGGTGELFF.

V and J are TRBV11-2 and TRBJ1-1; a possible D gene is TRBD1 (6 bases). This CDR3 has 14 amino acids. Looked up from germline, CDR1 is SGHAT and CDR2 is FQNNGV. The V gene lost 4 bases and the J gene lost 1 base, with 10 bases spanning the gap. The CDR3 nucleotides are TGTGCCAGCAGCTCTTCGGACAGGAACACTGAAGCTTTCTTT. Translated: CASSSSDRNTEAFF.

The chain employs TRBV29-1 and TRBJ2-1; tentatively, D is TRBD2 (7 bases). The CDR3 sequence is 14 residues long. The germline gives CDR1 SQVTM, CDR2 ANQGSEA. The ends were cut back, 1 base at V and 4 bases at J, with 11 bases in the middle. The CDR3 sequence is CSVEGGGPYNEQFF. DNA for the CDR3: TGCAGCGTTGAAGGCGGGGGCCCTTACAATGAGCAGTTCTTC.

The chain carries TRBV7-3 and TRBJ1-6; D is perhaps TRBD1 (5 bases). Germline V gene sequence: CDR1 SGHTA, CDR2 FQGTGA. V lost 2 bases and J 10 bases, leaving 15 bases between the germline ends. CDR3 length equals 15 residues. In DNA, the CDR3 is TGTGCCAGCAGCTTAGTGGGGGATGGAAGCTCACCCCTCCACTTT. It translates to CASSLVGDGSSPLHF.

This sequence joins TRBV5-1 and TRBJ2-5; D call uncertain. Germline CDR1 is SGHRS and CDR2 is YFSETQ. Deletions cut 0 bases from V and 5 bases from J, with 8 bases between. The CDR3 extends over 13 amino acids. CDR3 sequence (DNA): TGCGCCAGCAGCTTGGAGTTCTGGGAGACCCAGTACTTC. It specifies CASSLEFWETQYF.

The CDR3 spells CASSPPGQERQPQHF. CDR3 DNA sequence: TGTGCCAGTAGTCCCCCCGGGCAGGAACGACAGCCCCAGCATTTT. The V call is TRBV19, the J call TRBJ1-5; no clear D gene. Trimming cost V 5 bases and J 7 bases, with 18 bases left between them. Germline CDR1 LNHDA, CDR2 SQIVND (reference sequence). CDR3 length: 15 residues.

The chain is built from TRBV5-1 and TRBJ1-2; perhaps TRBD1 as D (6 bases). With 2 bases removed from V and 3 bases from J, the gap between germline ends came to 17 bases. This CDR3 has 16 residues. Germline V CDR1 and CDR2: SGHRS, YFSETQ. CDR3 in amino acids: CASSFEGGVRDYGYTF. The DNA of the CDR3 is TGCGCCAGCAGCTTTGAGGGGGGCGTCCGGGACTATGGCTACACCTTC.

The CDR3 DNA is TGTGCCAGCAGCTTTCCGGGACAGGGGGCGGCTAATGAAAAACTGTTTTTT. Protein sequence: CASSFPGQGAANEKLFF. This chain joins TRBV7-9 and TRBJ1-4; 12 nucleotides align to TRBD1. V shed 3 bases, J shed 3 bases, and the junction held 5 bases outside the gene matches. The CDR3 spans 17 residues. Germline V gene sequence: CDR1 SEHNR, CDR2 FQNEAQ (reference sequence).

The chain has TRBV6-1 and TRBJ2-1, with unresolved D. Trimming shortened V by 8 bases and J by 1 base, and 9 bases separated the two germline ends. The CDR3 runs 13 residues. Germline V lookup: CDR1 MNHNS, CDR2 SASEGT. The CDR3 region has the DNA TGTGCCAGCTCTGTAATGTCCTACAATGAGCAGTTCTTC. Its protein is CASSVMSYNEQFF.

V and J are TRBV6-1 and TRBJ2-3; 12 bases agree with TRBD2. Trimming cost V 6 bases and J 4 bases; bases outside gene matches: 2. The CDR3 is made up of 14 amino acids. Per the germline V gene, CDR1 is MNHNS and CDR2 is SASEGT. The CDR3 is CASRGLAGPDTQYF. The CDR3 DNA follows: TGTGCCAGCAGGGGACTAGCGGGTCCAGATACGCAGTATTTT.